This section outlines one T cell receptor beta chain sequence together with its context. The CDR3 end falls 3 residues outside the read, so it is completed with the germline J gene. This record belongs to a study of T cells in women clearing cervical HPV infection. The J segment lost 2 bases and the V segment lost 1 base, leaving 10 bases of the junction unmatched. Looked up from germline, CDR1 is DFQATT and CDR2 is SNEGSKA (reference sequence). The CDR3 has 17 amino acids. Each participant carried one incident cervical HPV16 infection only. Average input was approximately 1.3 ug genomic DNA for immunoSEQ TCR beta CDR3 amplification. Sequenced by immunoSEQ multiplex PCR; TCRdb stores in-frame clones only, minus some. This specimen shows about 30,000 clones; the ten leading clones hold about 3.5%.

The receptor was isolated from a woman aged 18 to 69 with a cervical HPV16 infection that either progressed to CIN3+ or cleared (not recorded which). Sequences were obtained from blood buffy coat. The rearrangement uses TRBV20-1 and TRBJ2-3; 9 positions agree with TRBD1. The CDR3 loop is CSARGTGARNPTDTQYF. The covered CDR3 bases are TGCAGTGCTAGAGGGACAGGGGCGAGAAACCCCACAGATACG.